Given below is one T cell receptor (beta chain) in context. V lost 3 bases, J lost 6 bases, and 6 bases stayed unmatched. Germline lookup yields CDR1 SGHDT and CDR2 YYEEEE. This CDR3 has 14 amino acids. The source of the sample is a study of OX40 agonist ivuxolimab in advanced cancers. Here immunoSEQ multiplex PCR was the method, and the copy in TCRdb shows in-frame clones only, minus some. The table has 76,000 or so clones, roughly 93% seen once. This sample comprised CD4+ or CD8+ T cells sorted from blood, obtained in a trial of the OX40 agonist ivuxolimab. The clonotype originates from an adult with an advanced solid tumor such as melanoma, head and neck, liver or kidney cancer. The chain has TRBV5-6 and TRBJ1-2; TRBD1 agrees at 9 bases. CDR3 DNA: TGTGCCAGCAGCTACCCACAGGGGGCGAATGGCTACACCTTC. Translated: CASSYPQGANGYTF. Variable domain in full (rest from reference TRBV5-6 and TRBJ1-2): DAGVTQSPTHLIKTRGQQVTLRCSPKSGHDTVSWYQQALGQGPQFIFQYYEEEERQRGNFPDRFSGHQFPNYSSELNVNALLLGDSALYLCASSYPQGANGYTFGSGTRLTVV.